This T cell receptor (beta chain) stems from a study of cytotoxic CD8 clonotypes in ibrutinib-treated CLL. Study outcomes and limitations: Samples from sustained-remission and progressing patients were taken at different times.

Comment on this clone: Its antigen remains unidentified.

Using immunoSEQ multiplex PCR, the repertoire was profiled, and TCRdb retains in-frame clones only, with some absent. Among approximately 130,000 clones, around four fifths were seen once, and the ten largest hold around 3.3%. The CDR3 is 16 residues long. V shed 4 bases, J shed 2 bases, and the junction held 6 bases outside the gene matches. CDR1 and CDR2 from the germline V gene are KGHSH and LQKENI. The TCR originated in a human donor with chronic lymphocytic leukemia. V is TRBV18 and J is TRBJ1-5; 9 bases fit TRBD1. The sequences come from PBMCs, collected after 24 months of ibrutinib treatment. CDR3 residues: CASSRGQGFGNQPQHF. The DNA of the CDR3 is TGTGCCAGCTCACGGGGACAGGGTTTCGGCAATCAGCCCCAGCATTTT.